The table lists the clone carrying this T cell receptor (beta chain) with many counts. Its target is unknown. TCRdb re-derived calls from the 5' RACE reads in MiXCR, one entry per CDR3 protein. The sample lists 500,000 or so distinct CDR3 sequences; more than 13% were seen once. The sample belongs to a study of identical twins. Study-wide points: Abundant cord blood beta clonotypes carried fewer insertions; memory repertoires showed none.

Between the trimmed V and J ends, which lost 5 bases and 7 bases, there was a span of 17 bases. Germline V gene data show CDR1 as SGHTA and CDR2 as FQGNSA. This CDR3 spans 15 amino acids. These data also formed part of another study, on yellow fever vaccine responses in identical twins.

This receptor was taken from a young woman in good health. This chain uses TRBV7-2 with TRBJ2-2; tentative D call: TRBD2 (6 bases). Sequencing was done on a sample of CD4+ T cells sorted from blood. The CDR3 bases are TGTGCCAGCAGCCTCAAGACTAGGTCGGGCGGGGAGCTGTTTTTT. Its protein is CASSLKTRSGGELFF.